These 3 T cell receptor beta chains originate from one sample sequenced in a study of OX40 agonist ivuxolimab in advanced cancers. The assay was immunoSEQ multiplex PCR, and TCRdb's table has in-frame clones only and misses some. The repertoire consists of 65,000 to 100,000 clones, with about 88% occurring once and the leading ten covering over 5%. Sequences were derived from CD4+ or CD8+ T cells sorted from blood, sampled in a trial of the OX40 agonist ivuxolimab. The receptor source for this set is an adult with an advanced solid tumor such as melanoma, head and neck, liver or kidney cancer.

The chain employs TRBV4-1 and TRBJ1-3; the D is unclear. The CDR3 extends over 16 amino acids. CDR1 and CDR2 (germline): MGHRA, YSYEKL. V was clipped by 4 bases and J by 0 bases, with 13 bases between them. CDR3 region: CASSPKERSSGNTIYF. DNA for the CDR3: TGCGCCAGCAGCCCCAAGGAACGGAGCTCTGGAAACACCATATATTTT.

The rearrangement uses TRBV9 and TRBJ2-5, with 10 bases fitting TRBD2. The CDR3 is made up of 14 amino acids. With V trimmed by 3 bases and J by 6 bases, 5 bases remained unmatched. Looked up from germline, CDR1 is SGDLS and CDR2 is YYNGEE. The CDR3, as DNA: TGTGCCAGCAGCGGGGGGACTAGCGCGCAGACCCAGTACTTC. Encoded protein: CASSGGTSAQTQYF. Supplemented by reference TRBV9 and TRBJ2-5, the full variable domain reads DSGVTQTPKHLITATGQRVTLRCSPRSGDLSVYWYQQSLDQGLQFLIQYYNGEERAKGNILERFSAQQFPDLHSELNLSSLELGDSALYFCASSGGTSAQTQYFGPGTRLLVL.

V is TRBV4-1 and J is TRBJ1-2, with 12 bases that match TRBD1. Germline values: CDR1 MGHRA, CDR2 YSYEKL. The CDR3 runs to 15 residues. Trimming took 3 bases from V and 8 from J; bases not matched to a gene: 7. The CDR3 DNA reads TGCGCCAGCAGCCATGGGACAGGGGGCGCGTACGGCTACACCTTC. Translated: CASSHGTGGAYGYTF.